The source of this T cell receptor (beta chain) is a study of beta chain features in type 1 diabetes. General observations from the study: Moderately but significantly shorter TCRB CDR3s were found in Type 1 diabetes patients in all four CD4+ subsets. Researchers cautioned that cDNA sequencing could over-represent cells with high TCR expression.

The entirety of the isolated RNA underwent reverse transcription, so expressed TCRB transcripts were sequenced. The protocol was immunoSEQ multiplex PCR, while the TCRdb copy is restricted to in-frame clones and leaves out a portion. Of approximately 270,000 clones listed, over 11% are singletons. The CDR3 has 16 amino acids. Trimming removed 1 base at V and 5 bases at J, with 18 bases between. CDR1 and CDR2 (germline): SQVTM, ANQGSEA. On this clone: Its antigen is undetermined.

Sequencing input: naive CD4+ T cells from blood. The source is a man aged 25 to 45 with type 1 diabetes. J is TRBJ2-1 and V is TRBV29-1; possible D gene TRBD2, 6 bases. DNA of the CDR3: TGCAGCGTTGAAGGGAACCGGGACTGGACAAACAATGAGCAGTTCTTC. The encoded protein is CSVEGNRDWTNNEQFF.